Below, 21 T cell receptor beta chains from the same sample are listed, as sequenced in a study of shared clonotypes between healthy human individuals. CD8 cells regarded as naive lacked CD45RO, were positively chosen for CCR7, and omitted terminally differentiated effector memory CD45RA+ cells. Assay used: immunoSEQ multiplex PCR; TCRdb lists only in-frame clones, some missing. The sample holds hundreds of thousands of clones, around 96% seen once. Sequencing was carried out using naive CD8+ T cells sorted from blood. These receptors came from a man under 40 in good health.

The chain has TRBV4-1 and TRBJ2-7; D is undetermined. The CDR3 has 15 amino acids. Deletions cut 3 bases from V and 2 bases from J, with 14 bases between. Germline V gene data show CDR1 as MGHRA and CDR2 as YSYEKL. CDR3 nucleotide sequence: TGCGCCAGCAGCCAGGTCGACCTCCGGACCTACGAGCAGTACTTC. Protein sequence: CASSQVDLRTYEQYF.

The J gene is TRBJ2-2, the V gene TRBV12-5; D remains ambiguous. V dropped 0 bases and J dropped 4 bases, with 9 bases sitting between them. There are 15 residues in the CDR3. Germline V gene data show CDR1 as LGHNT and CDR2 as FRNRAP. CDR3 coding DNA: TGTGCTAGTGGTTTGGTACCAGGCAGCACCGGGGAGCTGTTTTTT. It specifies CASGLVPGSTGELFF.

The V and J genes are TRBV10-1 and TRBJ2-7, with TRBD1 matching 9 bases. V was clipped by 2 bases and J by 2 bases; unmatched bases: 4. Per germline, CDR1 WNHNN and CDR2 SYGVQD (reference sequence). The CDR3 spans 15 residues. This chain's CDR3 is CASSERTGAAYEQYF. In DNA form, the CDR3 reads TGCGCCAGCAGTGAGCGGACAGGGGCGGCCTACGAGCAGTACTTC.

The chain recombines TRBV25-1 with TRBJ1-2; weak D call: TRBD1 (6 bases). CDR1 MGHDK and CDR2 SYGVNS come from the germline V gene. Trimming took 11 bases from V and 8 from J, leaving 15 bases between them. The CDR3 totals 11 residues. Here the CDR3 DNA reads TGTGCCGTTCAGGGGACGGAGGGCTACACCTTC. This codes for CAVQGTEGYTF.

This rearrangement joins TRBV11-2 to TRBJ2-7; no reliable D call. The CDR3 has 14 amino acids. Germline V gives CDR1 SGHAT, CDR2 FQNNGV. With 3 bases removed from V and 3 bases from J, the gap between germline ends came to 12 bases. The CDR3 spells CASSLPVGFYEQYF. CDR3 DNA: TGTGCCAGCAGCTTGCCGGTGGGGTTCTACGAGCAGTACTTC.

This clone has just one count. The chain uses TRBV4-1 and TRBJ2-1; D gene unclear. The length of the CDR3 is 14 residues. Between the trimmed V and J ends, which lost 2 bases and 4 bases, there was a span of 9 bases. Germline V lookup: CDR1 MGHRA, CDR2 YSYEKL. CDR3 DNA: TGCGCCAGCAGCCAACGGCAGGCTTACAATGAGCAGTTCTTC. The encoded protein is CASSQRQAYNEQFF.

The CDR3 spells CASSKARGDNTEAFF. In DNA, the CDR3 is TGTGCCAGCAGCAAAGCCAGGGGCGACAACACTGAAGCTTTCTTT. The V call is TRBV21-1, the J call TRBJ1-1; the D segment call TRBD1 is taken from the table without a DNA check. TRBV21-1 is shown as a pseudogene. CDR3 length: 15 amino acids.

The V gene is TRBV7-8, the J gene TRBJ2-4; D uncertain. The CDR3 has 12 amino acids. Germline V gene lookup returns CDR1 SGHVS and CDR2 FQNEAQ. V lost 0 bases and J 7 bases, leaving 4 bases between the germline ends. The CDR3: CASSLAGNIQYF. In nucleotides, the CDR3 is TGTGCCAGCAGCTTAGCAGGGAACATTCAGTACTTC.

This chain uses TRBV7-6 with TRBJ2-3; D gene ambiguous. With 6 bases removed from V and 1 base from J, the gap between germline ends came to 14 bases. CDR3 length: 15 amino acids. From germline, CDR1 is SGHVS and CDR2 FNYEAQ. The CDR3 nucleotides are TGTGCCAGCAGAGTAGGGATCGAACGCACAGATACGCAGTATTTT. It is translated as CASRVGIERTDTQYF.

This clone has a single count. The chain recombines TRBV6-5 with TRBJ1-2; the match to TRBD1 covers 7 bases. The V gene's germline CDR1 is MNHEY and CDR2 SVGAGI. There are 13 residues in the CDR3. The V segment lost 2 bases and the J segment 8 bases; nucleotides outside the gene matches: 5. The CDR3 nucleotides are TGTGCCAGCAGTTACGAGGGGGCGCGGGGCTACACCTTC. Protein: CASSYEGARGYTF.

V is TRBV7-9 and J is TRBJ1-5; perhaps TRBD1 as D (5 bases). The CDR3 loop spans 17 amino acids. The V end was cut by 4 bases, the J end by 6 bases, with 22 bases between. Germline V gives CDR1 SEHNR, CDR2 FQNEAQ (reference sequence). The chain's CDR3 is CASSSGFGGRVSQPQHF. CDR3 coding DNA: TGTGCCAGCAGCTCCGGTTTTGGTGGCAGGGTAAGTCAGCCCCAGCATTTT.

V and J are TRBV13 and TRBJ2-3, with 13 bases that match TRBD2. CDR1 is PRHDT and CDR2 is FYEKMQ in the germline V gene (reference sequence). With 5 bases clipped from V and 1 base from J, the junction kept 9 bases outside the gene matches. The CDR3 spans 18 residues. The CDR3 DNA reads TGTGCCAGCAGCCAGGGACTAGCGGGATGGGTTGGCACAGATACGCAGTATTTT. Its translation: CASSQGLAGWVGTDTQYF.

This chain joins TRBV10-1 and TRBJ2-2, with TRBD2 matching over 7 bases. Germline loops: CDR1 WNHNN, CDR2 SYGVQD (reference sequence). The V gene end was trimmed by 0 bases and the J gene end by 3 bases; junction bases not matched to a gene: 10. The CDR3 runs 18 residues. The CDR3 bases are TGCGCCAGCAGTGAGTCGAGTATGGCTAGCGGATACACCGGGGAGCTGTTTTTT. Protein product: CASSESSMASGYTGELFF.

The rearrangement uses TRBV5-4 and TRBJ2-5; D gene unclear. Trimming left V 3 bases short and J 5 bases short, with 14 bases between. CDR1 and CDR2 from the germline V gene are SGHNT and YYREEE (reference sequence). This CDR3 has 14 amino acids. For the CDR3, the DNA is TGTGCCAGCAGCTGGGAAGTGTCTGGGGAGACCCAGTACTTC. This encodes CASSWEVSGETQYF.

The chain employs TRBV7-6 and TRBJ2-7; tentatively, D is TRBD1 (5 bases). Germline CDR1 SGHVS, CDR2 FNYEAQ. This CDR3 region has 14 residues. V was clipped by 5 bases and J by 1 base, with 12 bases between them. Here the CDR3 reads CASSPHKGSYEQYF. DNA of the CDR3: TGTGCCAGCAGCCCCCATAAGGGGTCCTACGAGCAGTACTTC. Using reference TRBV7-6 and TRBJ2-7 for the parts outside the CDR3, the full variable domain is GAGVSQSPRYKVTKRGQDVALRCDPISGHVSLYWYRQALGQGPEFLTYFNYEAQQDKSGLPNDRFSAERPEGSISTLTIQRTEQRDSAMYRCASSPHKGSYEQYFGPGTRLTVT.

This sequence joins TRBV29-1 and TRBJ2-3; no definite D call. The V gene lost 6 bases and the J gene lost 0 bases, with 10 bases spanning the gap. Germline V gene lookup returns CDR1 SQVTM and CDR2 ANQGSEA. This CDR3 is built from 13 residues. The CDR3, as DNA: TGCAGCGTCTCGGTTGGGAGCACAGATACGCAGTATTTT. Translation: CSVSVGSTDTQYF.

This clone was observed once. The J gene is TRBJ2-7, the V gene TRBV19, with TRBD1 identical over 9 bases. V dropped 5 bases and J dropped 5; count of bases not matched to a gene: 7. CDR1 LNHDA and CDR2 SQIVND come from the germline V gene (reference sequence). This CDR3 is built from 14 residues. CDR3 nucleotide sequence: TGTGCCAGTAGTGAGGGACAGGGAAGGAACGAGCAGTACTTC. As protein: CASSEGQGRNEQYF.

The CDR3 DNA reads TGTGCCTGGAGCTCGGGACAGGGACAAAGGTATGAGCAGTTCTTC. Translation gives CAWSSGQGQRYEQFF. V usage is TRBV30 and J usage is TRBJ2-1, with 9 bases matching TRBD1. This CDR3 region has 15 residues. After removal of 3 bases from V and 8 bases from J, the junction contained 11 bases not matched to a gene. Germline CDR1 is GTSNPN and CDR2 is SVGIG (reference sequence).

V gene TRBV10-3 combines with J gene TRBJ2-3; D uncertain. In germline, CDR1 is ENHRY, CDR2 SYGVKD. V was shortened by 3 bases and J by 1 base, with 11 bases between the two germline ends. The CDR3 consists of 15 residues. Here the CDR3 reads CAISETDKGTDTQYF. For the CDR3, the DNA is TGTGCCATCAGTGAAACGGATAAAGGCACAGATACGCAGTATTTT.

The CDR3 DNA follows: TGTGCCAGCAGCGGGTGGGAGGACATCTACGAGCAGTACTTC. Protein: CASSGWEDIYEQYF. This chain uses TRBV11-2 with TRBJ2-7; D possibly corresponds to TRBD2 (6 bases). The germline CDR1 and CDR2 sequences are SGHAT and FQNNGV. This CDR3 is 14 amino acids long. Trimming removed 5 bases from V and 3 bases from J, with 14 bases in between.

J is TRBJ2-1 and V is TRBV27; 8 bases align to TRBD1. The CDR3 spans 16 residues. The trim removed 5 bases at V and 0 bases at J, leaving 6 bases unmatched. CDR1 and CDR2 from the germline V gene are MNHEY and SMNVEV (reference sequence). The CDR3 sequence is CASSPSGTGSYNEQFF. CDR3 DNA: TGTGCCAGCAGTCCTTCCGGGACAGGCTCCTACAATGAGCAGTTCTTC.